These 22 T cell receptor beta chains originate from one sample sequenced in a study of blood T cell repertoires in COVID-19. Some clones are missing from TCRdb's copy, which holds only in-frame ones; the method was immunoSEQ multiplex PCR. The table has roughly 190,000 clones, 75% to 90% seen once. Material for sequencing was PBMCs or T cells enriched from blood (not recorded which). The receptors originated from a woman under 40 who had recovered from COVID-19.

The chain links TRBV7-3 to TRBJ2-3, with 9 bases that match TRBD2. Trimming took 1 base from V and 5 from J; bases not matched to a gene: 1. This CDR3 is 14 amino acids long. Germline values: CDR1 SGHTA, CDR2 FQGTGA. This chain's CDR3 is CASSLSGGVDTQYF. CDR3 nucleotides: TGTGCCAGCAGCTTAAGCGGGGGGGTAGATACGCAGTATTTT.

The CDR3 DNA reads TGTGCCAGCAGCCCCGGACTATCCTTCACCGGGGAGCTGTTTTTT. Amino acids: CASSPGLSFTGELFF. The chain employs TRBV9 and TRBJ2-2; D perhaps matches TRBD2 (6 bases). This CDR3 is 15 amino acids long. Deletions cut 4 bases from V and 4 bases from J, with 14 bases between. Looked up from germline, CDR1 is SGDLS and CDR2 is YYNGEE.

The V and J genes are TRBV9 and TRBJ2-2; 16 bases match TRBD2. The CDR3 runs 21 residues. Per germline, CDR1 SGDLS and CDR2 YYNGEE. Trimming cost V 4 bases and J 5 bases; bases outside gene matches: 17. CDR3 residues: CASSSAPTGLAGGPETGELFF. The CDR3 DNA reads as TGTGCCAGCAGCTCGGCCCCAACGGGACTAGCGGGAGGGCCGGAGACCGGGGAGCTGTTTTTT.

The rearrangement links TRBV10-3 to TRBJ2-1; 9 nucleotides align to TRBD2. V shed 8 bases, J shed 5 bases, and the junction held 10 bases outside the gene matches. CDR1 ENHRY and CDR2 SYGVKD come from the germline V gene. This CDR3 is built from 15 residues. The CDR3 loop reads CAISYASGINNEQFF. DNA of the CDR3: TGTGCCATCTCGTACGCTAGCGGGATTAACAATGAGCAGTTCTTC.

The chain combines TRBV27 with TRBJ2-3; D is perhaps TRBD2 (5 bases). Per germline, CDR1 MNHEY and CDR2 SMNVEV (reference sequence). Trimming pared 5 bases from V and 0 bases from J, leaving 12 bases between. The CDR3 has 15 residues. CDR3 sequence (DNA): TGTGCCAGCAGTCCTTGGACGGGAAGCACAGATACGCAGTATTTT. Translating it yields CASSPWTGSTDTQYF.

The V and J genes are TRBV4-3 and TRBJ2-1, with 7 bases matching TRBD2. Germline CDR1 reads LGHNA; CDR2 reads YSLEER. Unmatched junction bases numbered 11, after V lost 0 bases and J lost 0 bases. The CDR3 is made up of 19 amino acids. Here the CDR3 DNA reads TGCGCCAGCAGCCAAGAGTACGGGGCGGGAGAAAGCTCCTACAATGAGCAGTTCTTC. It translates to CASSQEYGAGESSYNEQFF.

The gene calls are TRBV7-8 and TRBJ1-5; 9 bases line up with TRBD1. Germline values: CDR1 SGHVS, CDR2 FQNEAQ. V trimming: 4 bases; J trimming: 6 bases; junction bases outside the gene matches: 7. This CDR3 has 15 amino acids. The CDR3 sequence: CASSSGQGIRQPQHF. CDR3 nucleotide sequence: TGTGCCAGCAGCTCGGGACAGGGTATTCGTCAGCCCCAGCATTTT.

This chain uses TRBV2 with TRBJ1-1; tentative D call: TRBD1 (5 bases). The germline V and J ends were trimmed by 2 bases and 3 bases, with 10 bases remaining between them. CDR3 size: 14 residues. Germline CDR1 reads SNHLY; CDR2 reads FYNNEI. The CDR3 here is CASSESGMDTEAFF. The CDR3 DNA is TGTGCCAGCAGTGAATCAGGGATGGACACTGAAGCTTTCTTT.

This rearrangement joins TRBV4-3 to TRBJ2-7; D may be TRBD2 (6 bases). Germline V gives CDR1 LGHNA, CDR2 YSLEER. Trimming shortened V by 1 base and J by 0 bases, and 13 bases separated the two germline ends. The CDR3 length is 16 residues. CDR3 coding DNA: TGCGCCAGCAGCCAAGGCCTACCCGGGGGCTCCTACGAGCAGTACTTC. It translates to CASSQGLPGGSYEQYF.

CDR3 protein: CASSETKTQRANYGYTF. CDR3 DNA: TGTGCCAGCAGTGAAACGAAAACCCAGCGAGCTAACTATGGCTACACCTTC. The J gene is TRBJ1-2, the V gene TRBV6-1; no clear D gene. The CDR3 is 17 amino acids. The V end lost 2 bases, the J end lost 0 bases, and 16 bases lay between the germline ends. Germline-derived CDR1 and CDR2 are MNHNS and SASEGT.

The genes are TRBV9 and TRBJ1-2; D is perhaps TRBD1 (5 bases). V shed 0 bases and J shed 8 bases, with 17 bases lying between them. Germline CDR1 reads SGDLS; CDR2 reads YYNGEE. The CDR3 is 15 residues long. CDR3 DNA: TGTGCCAGCAGCGTAGTACCGACAGATAGGAGCGGCTACACCTTC. Amino acids: CASSVVPTDRSGYTF.

In nucleotides, the CDR3 is TGTGCCAGTAGTATCCTAGGACAGGGTCTAAACGAGCAGTACTTC. It translates to CASSILGQGLNEQYF. V and J are TRBV19 and TRBJ2-7, with 8 bases matching TRBD1. V lost 3 bases to trimming and J lost 5 bases; unmatched junction nucleotides: 9. The CDR3 contains 15 residues. CDR1 and CDR2 from the germline V gene are LNHDA and SQIVND (reference sequence).

This clone has more than one count but fewer than ten. V usage is TRBV7-8 and J usage is TRBJ1-3; D remains ambiguous. Per the germline V gene, CDR1 is SGHVS and CDR2 is FQNEAQ. V was clipped by 1 base and J by 5 bases, with 15 bases between them. CDR3 length: 16 residues. The CDR3 sequence: CASSLGFWQVRNTIYF. The DNA for the CDR3 is TGTGCCAGCAGCTTAGGATTCTGGCAGGTCAGAAACACCATATATTTT.

The chain couples TRBV19 to TRBJ1-5; D might be TRBD1 (5 bases). V dropped 4 bases and J dropped 0 bases, with 13 bases sitting between them. The CDR3 runs to 16 residues. CDR1 and CDR2 (germline): LNHDA, SQIVND (reference sequence). Here the CDR3 reads CASSNRQILSNQPQHF. The CDR3 region has the DNA TGTGCCAGTAGTAATCGACAGATTCTTAGCAATCAGCCCCAGCATTTT.

The chain joins TRBV9 to TRBJ1-1; TRBD1 agrees at 8 bases. Germline trimming cut 0 bases from V and 0 bases from J; bases unmatched to any gene: 4. The CDR3 covers 16 residues. From germline, CDR1 is SGDLS and CDR2 YYNGEE. CDR3 loop: CASSVGPGGMNTEAFF. Written as DNA, the CDR3 is TGTGCCAGCAGCGTAGGGCCAGGGGGCATGAACACTGAAGCTTTCTTT.

The chain carries TRBV2 and TRBJ1-4; 9 nucleotides match TRBD1. The CDR3 spans 18 residues. J was trimmed by 6 bases and V by 2 bases; bases with no gene match: 13. Germline CDR1 and CDR2: SNHLY and FYNNEI. The CDR3 DNA reads TGTGCCAGCAGTGAAAAGGGACAGGGCTCCTTACTGGATGAAAAACTGTTTTTT. It encodes CASSEKGQGSLLDEKLFF.

CDR3 residues: CASSQTGTGGNNQPQHF. The CDR3 nucleotides read TGTGCCAGCAGCCAAACCGGGACAGGGGGAAACAATCAGCCCCAGCATTTT. The genes are TRBV3-1 (or the pseudogene TRBV3-2) and TRBJ1-5; the match to TRBD1 covers 11 bases. The CDR3 sequence is 17 residues long. Per germline, CDR1 LGHDT and CDR2 YNNKEL (reference sequence). Trimming cost V 2 bases and J 3 bases; bases outside gene matches: 6.

The V call is TRBV20-1, the J call TRBJ2-1; D not certain. The CDR3 runs to 11 residues. V dropped 2 bases and J dropped 9 bases, with 8 bases sitting between them. The germline V gene encodes CDR1 DFQATT and CDR2 SNEGSKA (reference sequence). CDR3 protein: CSARLDGEQFF. Here the CDR3 DNA reads TGCAGTGCTAGACTAGACGGTGAGCAGTTCTTC.

The CDR3 DNA reads TGTGCCAGCAGTTACACTTCCACCCCGGTAGTCTATGGCTACACCTTC. Amino acid sequence: CASSYTSTPVVYGYTF. The genes are TRBV6-5 and TRBJ1-2; D gene uncertain. The CDR3 length is 16 residues. The germline V gene has CDR1 MNHEY and CDR2 SVGAGI. V gave up 2 bases and J gave up 4 bases, with 17 bases separating them.

This clone was seen once. This chain links TRBV6-1 with TRBJ2-7; 9 bases match TRBD1. V was clipped by 6 bases and J by 4 bases; unmatched bases: 13. Germline V lookup: CDR1 MNHNS, CDR2 SASEGT. This CDR3 region has 16 residues. The CDR3 region is CASRETGGAGGYEQYF. DNA for the CDR3: TGTGCCAGCAGAGAAACAGGGGGCGCAGGGGGATACGAGCAGTACTTC.

This sequence joins TRBV5-1 and TRBJ2-3; 8 nucleotides match TRBD2. The CDR3 is 16 amino acids. Trimming cost V 1 base and J 2 bases; bases outside gene matches: 6. Germline CDR1 is SGHRS and CDR2 is YFSETQ. In nucleotides, the CDR3 is TGCGCCAGCAGCTTGCACCTAGCGGGCCTCACAGATACGCAGTATTTT. The encoded protein is CASSLHLAGLTDTQYF.

The V call is TRBV6-2 or TRBV6-3, the J call TRBJ1-1, with D possibly matching TRBD1 (6 bases). Per germline, CDR1 MNHEY and CDR2 SVGEGT. The CDR3 has 15 amino acids. V dropped 0 bases and J dropped 0 bases, with 8 bases sitting between them. CDR3 protein: CASSYSRTVNTEAFF. CDR3 DNA: TGTGCCAGCAGTTACTCTAGGACAGTGAACACTGAAGCTTTCTTT.